This T cell receptor (beta chain) was sequenced for a study of beta chain features in type 1 diabetes. Findings and caveats of the study: There was a moderate but significant shortening of TCRB CDR3s in all four CD4+ subsets of Type 1 diabetes patients. Within patients, naive, central memory and Treg TCRB repertoires seemed more similar than within healthy donors. High TCR expression in some cells could lead to their over-representation in cDNA sequencing.

CDR3 length: 13 residues. The V end was cut by 10 bases, the J end by 4 bases, with 16 bases between. Germline CDR1 reads MDHEN; CDR2 reads SYDVKM. This clone appeared a few times. Its antigen remains unknown. Purity exceeding 95% was reached by all sorted populations. Every isolated RNA sample was fully reverse transcribed, so sequencing captured expressed TCRB transcripts. Only in-frame clones appear in the TCRdb table, and some are missing; sequencing was by immunoSEQ multiplex PCR. The table has hundreds of thousands of clones, 11% to 15% seen once. This receptor was obtained from a man between 18 and 35 years old with type 1 diabetes. The chain links TRBV28 to TRBJ2-5; unclear D gene. Sequences were obtained from naive CD4+ T cells from blood. In nucleotides, the CDR3 is TGTGCCACCCAGAGGAGCCCCGGAGAGACCCAGTACTTC. It translates to CATQRSPGETQYF.